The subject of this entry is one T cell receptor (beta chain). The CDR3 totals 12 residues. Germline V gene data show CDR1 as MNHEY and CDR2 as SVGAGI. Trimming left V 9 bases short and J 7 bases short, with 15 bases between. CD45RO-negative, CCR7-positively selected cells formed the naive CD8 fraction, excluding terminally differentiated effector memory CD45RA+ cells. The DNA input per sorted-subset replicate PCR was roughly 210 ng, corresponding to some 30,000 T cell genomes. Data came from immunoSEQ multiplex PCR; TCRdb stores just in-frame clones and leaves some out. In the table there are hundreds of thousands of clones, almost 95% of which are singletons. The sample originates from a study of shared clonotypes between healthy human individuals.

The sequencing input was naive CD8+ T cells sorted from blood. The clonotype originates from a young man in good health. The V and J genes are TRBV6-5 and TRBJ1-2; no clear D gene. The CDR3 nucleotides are TGTGCCAGTGGGGAGGCAAAAGGTGGCTACACCTTC. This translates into CASGEAKGGYTF.